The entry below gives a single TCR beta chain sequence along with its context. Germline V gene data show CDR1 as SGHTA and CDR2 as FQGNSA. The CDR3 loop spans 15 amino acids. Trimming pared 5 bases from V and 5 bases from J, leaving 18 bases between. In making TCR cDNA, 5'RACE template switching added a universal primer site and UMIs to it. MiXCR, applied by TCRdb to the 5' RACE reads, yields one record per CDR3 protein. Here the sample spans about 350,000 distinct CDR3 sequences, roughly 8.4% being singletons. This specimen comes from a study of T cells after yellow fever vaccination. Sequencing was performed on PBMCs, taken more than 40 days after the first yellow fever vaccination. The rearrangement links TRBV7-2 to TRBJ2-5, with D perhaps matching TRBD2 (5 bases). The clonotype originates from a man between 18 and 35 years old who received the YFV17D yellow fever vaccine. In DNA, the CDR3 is TGTGCCAGCAGCCGCCCTCTAGCAGCTACCGAGACCCAGTACTTC. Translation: CASSRPLAATETQYF.